These T cell receptor beta chains were read from a single sample in a study of T cells in Graves' hyperthyroidism and ophthalmopathy. In TCRdb, the multiplex PCR reads were re-called with MiXCR into one record per CDR3 protein. The repertoire has around 540,000 distinct CDR3 sequences, approximately 44% of them found once; the top ten carry 8.2%. Sequencing input: peripheral blood or thyroid tissue (not recorded which). The receptors derive from a woman younger than 30 with Graves' hyperthyroidism. Each CDR3 is given with its conserved first and last residue. A D gene is named only where the DNA matches it firmly. Rows give clone size only sometimes, using once, few, many, or a class for an expanded clone.

V gene	J gene	clone size	CDR3 length	D gene	CDR3 DNA	CDR3 protein
TRBV29-1	TRBJ1-4	many	12	TRBD1	TGCAGCGCAAAAGGGGGCCCCGAAAAACTGTTTTTT	CSAKGGPEKLFF
TRBV19	TRBJ2-6	few	16	TRBD1	TGTGCCAGTAGTATAAGGGACAGCTCTGGGGCCAACGTCCTGACTTTC	CASSIRDSSGANVLTF
TRBV19	TRBJ1-2	.	13	TRBD1	TGTGCCAGTAGTACAACACAGGGGTTTGGCTACACCTTC	CASSTTQGFGYTF
TRBV12-3/TRBV12-4	TRBJ1-2	few	16	.	TGTGCCAGCAGTTACGCGTGGGACGTTACTAACTATGGCTACACCTTC	CASSYAWDVTNYGYTF
TRBV2	TRBJ1-4	.	14	.	TGTGCCAGCGACGAAAGGGGTTTGGGCGAAAAACTGTTTTTT	CASDERGLGEKLFF
TRBV15	TRBJ2-7	.	16	TRBD2	TGTGCCACCAGCACAAAGGCTAGCGGGAGAGGAGATGAGCAGTACTTC	CATSTKASGRGDEQYF
TRBV20-1	TRBJ1-2	few	12	.	TGCAGTGCTAGGCCTCCAAAGTATGGCTACACCTTC	CSARPPKYGYTF
TRBV5-6	TRBJ1-5	.	14	.	TGTGCCAGCAGCACCGGGACTCACAATCAGCCCCAGCATTTT	CASSTGTHNQPQHF
TRBV7-3	TRBJ1-1	.	11	.	TGTGCCAGCACCAGGGCCCCTGAAGCTTTCTTT	CASTRAPEAFF
TRBV7-4	TRBJ1-1	many	14	.	TGTGCCAGCAGCTTAGTCAGCCCAAACACTGAAGCTTTCTTT	CASSLVSPNTEAFF
TRBV2	TRBJ2-5	once	14	TRBD1	TGTGCCAGCAAGGGGACAGGGGATGAGGAGACCCAGTACTTC	CASKGTGDEETQYF
TRBV7-9	TRBJ1-2	.	13	.	TGTGCCAGCAGCCAACAACAGGGAGGTGGCTACACCTTC	CASSQQQGGGYTF
TRBV25-1	TRBJ1-5	many	12	.	TGTGCCAGCAGTGAAAAGGACAGGCCCCAGCATTTT	CASSEKDRPQHF
TRBV7-9	TRBJ2-7	once	16	.	TGTGCCAGCAGTCAAACTTGGCACCAAAGCTCCTACGAGCAGTACTTC	CASSQTWHQSSYEQYF
TRBV2	TRBJ1-1	many	12	.	TGTGCCATCGGACACTTAAACACTGAAGCTTTCTTT	CAIGHLNTEAFF
TRBV7-1	TRBJ1-2	.	16	.	TGTGCCAGCAGCTCCTCCGGGACACTTTTGAGTTCTGGCTACACCTTC	CASSSSGTLLSSGYTF
TRBV2	TRBJ1-5	many	14	TRBD1	TGTGCCAGCACTTTAGACAGGGTCGGCCAGCCCCAGCATTTT	CASTLDRVGQPQHF
TRBV20-1	TRBJ1-1	.	17	.	TGCAGTGCTAGAGATGGAGGGGCCAACAATATGAACACTGAAGCTTTCTTT	CSARDGGANNMNTEAFF
TRBV15	TRBJ2-5	many	16	TRBD2	TGTGCCACCAGCAGTGGGGGGGGGAACCGACAAGAGACCCAGTACTTC	CATSSGGGNRQETQYF
TRBV2	TRBJ2-7	few	15	.	TGTGCCAGCAGTCCTTTCGGCAGGGGCTCCTACGAGCAGTACTTC	CASSPFGRGSYEQYF
TRBV19	TRBJ1-6	.	15	TRBD1	TGTGCCAGTAGTGCGATCCCGGGACAGCATTCACCCCTCCACTTT	CASSAIPGQHSPLHF
TRBV24-1	TRBJ1-5	.	14	.	TGTGCCACCAGAGGTCCGGGGGGCGGTCAGCCCCAGCATTTT	CATRGPGGGQPQHF
TRBV14	TRBJ1-1	few	17	.	TGTGCCAGCAGCCAAAGGTGGGGAAAAGGGTTGAACACTGAAGCTTTCTTT	CASSQRWGKGLNTEAFF
TRBV6-5	TRBJ1-4	few	13	.	TGTGCCAGCCGGGGGTCGTCTAATGAAAAACTGTTTTTT	CASRGSSNEKLFF
TRBV4-2	TRBJ2-7	.	13	.	TGTGCCAGCAGCCAAGATCGGGGGATAGAGCAGTACTTC	CASSQDRGIEQYF
TRBV20-1	TRBJ2-7	.	15	.	TGCAGTGCTAGGACGATCGCGGGAAACCCCTACGAGCAGTACTTC	CSARTIAGNPYEQYF
TRBV20-1	TRBJ1-5	.	15	.	TGCAGTGCTAGGAAGTTGGAGGGAGCGGGCCAGCCCCAGCATTTT	CSARKLEGAGQPQHF
TRBV2	TRBJ1-4	.	15	.	TGTGCCAGCACCGGACGGGGGGCTTCTAATGAAAAACTGTTTTTT	CASTGRGASNEKLFF
TRBV7-3	TRBJ2-7	.	15	TRBD2	TGTGCCAGCAAAACGGGACTAGCGGGAGTTCGCGAGCAGTACTTC	CASKTGLAGVREQYF
TRBV7-9	TRBJ1-1	.	12	.	TGTGCCAGCAGTACAGGGAGGACTGAAGCTTTCTTT	CASSTGRTEAFF
TRBV4-1	TRBJ2-7	.	19	TRBD2	TGTGCCAGCAGCCCCGACCGGGCGGGAGGCTATAAGGGTCCCTACGAGCAGTACTTC	CASSPDRAGGYKGPYEQYF
TRBV24-1	TRBJ2-7	many	12	.	TGTGCCACCAGTGAGGGGGACTACGAGCAGTACTTC	CATSEGDYEQYF
TRBV10-3	TRBJ1-5	.	13	TRBD1	TGTGCCATAGCGGACAGGGCAAATCAGCCCCAGCATTTT	CAIADRANQPQHF
TRBV7-2	TRBJ2-7	.	13	TRBD1	TGTGCCAGCAGCTTGACAGGGCAATACGAGCAGTACTTC	CASSLTGQYEQYF
TRBV7-9	TRBJ1-2	.	14	.	TGTGCCAGCAGCTTCGTAGGGGGAAACTATGGCTACACCTTC	CASSFVGGNYGYTF
TRBV24-1	TRBJ2-3	few	13	.	TGTGCCACCATGGAGACAGGCACAGATACGCAGTATTTT	CATMETGTDTQYF
TRBV7-2	TRBJ1-2	many	13	.	TGTGCCAGCAGCACCCGCTACAAAGATGGCTACACCTTC	CASSTRYKDGYTF
TRBV29-1	TRBJ2-2	many	13	.	TGCAGCCTCCTTTGGGCGCCCACCGGGGAGCTGTTTTTT	CSLLWAPTGELFF
TRBV5-1	TRBJ2-5	few	13	.	TGCGCCAGCAGCAAGACTCTGGGGGAGACCCAGTACTTC	CASSKTLGETQYF
TRBV11-3	TRBJ2-7	.	16	TRBD2	TGTGCCAACAGCCAAGATCACGCGGGAGCCTCTTACGAGCAGTACTTC	CANSQDHAGASYEQYF
TRBV24-1	TRBJ1-1	many	13	.	TGTGCCACCAGTGATCTATGGGGGACTGAAGCTTTCTTT	CATSDLWGTEAFF
TRBV5-4	TRBJ1-1	few	13	.	TGTGCCAGCAGCCAAGACAGCAGCCATGAAGCTTTCTTT	CASSQDSSHEAFF